This T cell receptor beta chain originates from a study of shared clonotypes between healthy human individuals. CDR1 and CDR2 from the germline V gene are SNHLY and FYNNEI. The V gene lost 6 bases and the J gene lost 9 bases, with 11 bases spanning the gap. The CDR3 is 11 residues long. Broader study findings: Exclusively blood specimens were collected; tissue repertoires likely differ. Shared across four donors were around 5% of the naive CD4 clonotypes. In contrast to clonotypes shared by all four donors, non-shared clonotypes had lower generation probabilities.

A remark on this clone: The antigen is not known.

A CD45RA-negative memory subset and a CD45RA+ naive subset were separated from the CD4+ cells. Profiled with immunoSEQ multiplex PCR; TCRdb holds only in-frame clones, not every one. The sample contains roughly 700,000 clones, around 74% of which appear only once. Sequenced material: memory CD4+ T cells sorted from blood. Described subset: CD45RA-negative fraction. This clonotype was obtained from a woman under 40 in good health. This sequence joins TRBV2 and TRBJ2-5; a weak D match, TRBD2 (6 bases). CDR3 region: CASRGEEPQYF. The CDR3 region has the DNA TGTGCCAGCAGAGGGGAGGAACCCCAGTACTTC.